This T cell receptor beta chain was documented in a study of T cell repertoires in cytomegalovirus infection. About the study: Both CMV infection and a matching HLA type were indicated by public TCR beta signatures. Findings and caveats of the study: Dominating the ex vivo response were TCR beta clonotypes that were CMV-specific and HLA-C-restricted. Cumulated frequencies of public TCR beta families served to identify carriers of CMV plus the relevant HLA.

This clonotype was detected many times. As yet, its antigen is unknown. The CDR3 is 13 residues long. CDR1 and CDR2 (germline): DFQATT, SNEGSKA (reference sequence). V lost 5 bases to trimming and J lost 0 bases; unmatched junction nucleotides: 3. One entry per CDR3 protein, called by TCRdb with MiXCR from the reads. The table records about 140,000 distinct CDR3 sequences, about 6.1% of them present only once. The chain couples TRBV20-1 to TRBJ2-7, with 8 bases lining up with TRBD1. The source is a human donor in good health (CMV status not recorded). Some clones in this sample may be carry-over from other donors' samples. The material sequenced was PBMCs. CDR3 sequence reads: CSASRGLSYEQYF. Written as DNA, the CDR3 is TGCAGTGCTTCCAGGGGGCTCTCCTACGAGCAGTACTTC.